This T cell receptor beta chain was identified in a study of T cell changes during pregnancy in multiple sclerosis. Libraries were prepared by immunoSEQ multiplex PCR; TCRdb keeps only in-frame clonotypes and omits some of them. Of approximately 37,000 clones in the sample, about 88% are singletons; the top ten hold 4.1%. Germline V gene sequence: CDR1 SEHNR, CDR2 FQNEAQ (reference sequence). Trimming pared 1 base from V and 7 bases from J, leaving 13 bases between. The CDR3 loop spans 15 amino acids. This chain links TRBV7-9 with TRBJ1-4; a possible D gene is TRBD1 (5 bases). The sample was CD8+ T cells from peripheral blood mononuclear cells, taken in the first trimester of pregnancy. The receptor comes from a female donor with multiple sclerosis, enrolled in a pregnancy study. This CDR3 reads CASSLVVGRGEKLFF. CDR3 bases: TGTGCCAGCAGCTTAGTGGTGGGGCGCGGTGAAAAACTGTTTTTT.